The 9 T cell receptor beta chains in this list originate from one sample, sequenced in a study of graft-versus-host responses after intestinal transplantation. TCRdb keeps only in-frame clones here, not all; method: immunoSEQ multiplex PCR. The table records about 92,000 clones, roughly four fifths of them present only once. Their target antigens are unknown. Sequencing was performed on unstimulated CD8+ T cells sorted from spleen or lymph node cells, taken before intestinal transplant. Receptors originate from a human donor who received an intestinal transplant.

The chain couples TRBV6-6 to TRBJ1-1; D gene uncertain. This CDR3 is 14 amino acids long. Germline CDR1 and CDR2: MNHNY and SVGAGI (reference sequence). V lost 0 bases and J 1 base, leaving 6 bases between the germline ends. CDR3 nucleotide sequence: TGTGCCAGCAGTTACTCCGACTCGAACACTGAAGCTTTCTTT. Translating it yields CASSYSDSNTEAFF.

The chain employs TRBV7-2 and TRBJ2-7, with TRBD2 identical over 8 bases. The CDR3 has 15 amino acids. Germline V gene data show CDR1 as SGHTA and CDR2 as FQGNSA. After removal of 5 bases from V and 3 bases from J, the junction contained 9 bases not matched to a gene. This CDR3 reads CASSPGTSILYEQYF. Written as DNA, the CDR3 is TGTGCCAGCAGCCCCGGGACTAGTATTCTCTACGAGCAGTACTTC.

This clone was seen only a few times. In DNA, the CDR3 is TGTGCCAGCAGTGAAGAGCAGGGAAGCTCCTACGAGCAGTACTTC. This translates into CASSEEQGSSYEQYF. The rearrangement links TRBV6-1 to TRBJ2-7, with a tentative D call TRBD1 (5 bases). The CDR3 is 15 residues long. CDR1 and CDR2 (germline): MNHNS, SASEGT. The V end was cut by 1 base, the J end by 0 bases, with 10 bases between.

The CDR3 is CASSQEVAGGELFF. CDR3 sequence (DNA): TGCGCCAGCAGCCAAGAAGTAGCCGGCGGGGAGCTGTTTTTT. The V and J genes are TRBV4-1 and TRBJ2-2; no firm D call. The germline gives CDR1 MGHRA, CDR2 YSYEKL. This CDR3 has 14 residues. Trimming cost V 0 bases and J 7 bases, with 9 bases left between them.

The rearrangement joins TRBV9 to TRBJ2-3, with TRBD2 matching over 7 bases. The V segment lost 0 bases and the J segment 3 bases; nucleotides outside the gene matches: 7. There are 16 residues in the CDR3. The germline V gene encodes CDR1 SGDLS and CDR2 YYNGEE. The CDR3 DNA reads as TGTGCCAGCAGCGTAGAGAAGCGGGGTGGGACAGATACGCAGTATTTT. Its protein product is CASSVEKRGGTDTQYF.

Regarding this clone: The junction differs from germline at one of its ends, possibly a read error. J is TRBJ2-5 and V is TRBV7-7; 7 bases line up with TRBD2. There are 19 residues in the CDR3. Looked up from germline, CDR1 is SSHAT and CDR2 is FNYEAQ (reference sequence). CDR3 bases: TGTGCTAGCAGCTTTTCCCTCAAGCGGGACCCTTTTGAGCAAGAGACCCAGTACTTC. This sequence encodes CASSFSLKRDPFEQETQYF.

V and J are TRBV6-1 and TRBJ2-3, with 7 bases identical to TRBD2. Looked up from germline, CDR1 is MNHNS and CDR2 is SASEGT. There are 15 residues in the CDR3. The trim removed 4 bases at V and 3 bases at J, leaving 7 bases unmatched. The CDR3 is CASSGGGGMTDTQYF. The CDR3 DNA follows: TGTGCCAGCAGTGGGGGCGGGGGAATGACAGATACGCAGTATTTT.

The V call is TRBV13, the J call TRBJ2-1, with 15 bases that match TRBD2. The trim removed 5 bases at V and 7 bases at J, leaving 3 bases unmatched. Germline CDR1 is PRHDT and CDR2 is FYEKMQ (reference sequence). The CDR3 length is 15 residues. This chain's CDR3 is CASSPGLAGGNEQFF. The CDR3 DNA sequence: TGTGCCAGCAGCCCGGGACTAGCGGGAGGAAATGAGCAGTTCTTC.

The V and J genes are TRBV19 and TRBJ2-1; the D gene is possibly TRBD2 (5 bases). The CDR3 is 16 residues long. Looked up from germline, CDR1 is LNHDA and CDR2 is SQIVND (reference sequence). V dropped 5 bases and J dropped 4 bases, with 18 bases sitting between them. The CDR3 region has the DNA TGTGCCAGTAGTCCTAGCCCTAATTACAAATACAATGAGCAGTTCTTC. Amino acids: CASSPSPNYKYNEQFF.